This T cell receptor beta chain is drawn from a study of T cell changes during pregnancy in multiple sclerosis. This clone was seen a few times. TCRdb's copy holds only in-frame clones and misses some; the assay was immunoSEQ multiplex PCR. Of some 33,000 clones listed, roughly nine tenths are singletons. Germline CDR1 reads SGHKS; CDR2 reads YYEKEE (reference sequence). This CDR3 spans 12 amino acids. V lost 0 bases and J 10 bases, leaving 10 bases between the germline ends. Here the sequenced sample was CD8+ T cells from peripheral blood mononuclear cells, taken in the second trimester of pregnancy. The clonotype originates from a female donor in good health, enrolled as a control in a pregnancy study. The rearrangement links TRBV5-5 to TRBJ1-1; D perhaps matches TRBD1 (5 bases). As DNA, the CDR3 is TGTGCCAGCAGCTTGGAAGGACAAGGAGCTTTCTTT. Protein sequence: CASSLEGQGAFF.